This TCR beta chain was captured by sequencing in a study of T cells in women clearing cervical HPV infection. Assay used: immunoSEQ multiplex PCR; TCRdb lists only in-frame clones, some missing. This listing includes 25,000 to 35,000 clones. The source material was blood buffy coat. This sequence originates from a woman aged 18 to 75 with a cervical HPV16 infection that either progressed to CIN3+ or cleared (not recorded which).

CDR3 protein: CAWNDRIYGYTF. The covered CDR3 bases are TGTGCCTGGAATGACAGGATCTATGGC. The chain employs TRBV30 and TRBJ1-2; D perhaps matches TRBD1 (6 bases). The read terminates 3 residues ahead of where the CDR3 ends, so the germline J gene completes it. CDR3 length equals 12 residues. V was pared by 4 bases and J by 4 bases, with 10 bases between. In germline, CDR1 is GTSNPN, CDR2 SVGIG (reference sequence).